The 20 T cell receptor beta chains given below trace back to one sample, sequenced in a study of T cell responses to AZD1222 COVID-19 vaccine (dated by TCRdb to 2020 to 2022). Explained via the paper, the time point label denotes: baseline before first vaccination. The receptor library was made with the immunoSEQ multiplex PCR assay. Not all clones reach the TCRdb copy of this immuneACCESS table, which keeps in-frame sequences only. Checked studies attribute under half of the gap to unresolved V genes and leave the rest unexplained. In this sample the table shows about 170,000 clones, just over 90% of which occur a single time. The ten largest clones take up around 4.3% of the sample. This material consisted of peripheral blood, taken on day 0 of AZD1222 vaccination. The receptors stem from an adult in good health.

The chain carries TRBV10-3 and TRBJ1-2, with 10 bases fitting TRBD1. Germline CDR1 reads ENHRY; CDR2 reads SYGVKD. The CDR3 totals 16 residues. V lost 4 bases to trimming and J lost 2 bases; unmatched junction nucleotides: 7. CDR3 protein: CAISVETGGANYGYTF. The CDR3 DNA sequence: TGTGCCATCAGTGTGGAGACAGGGGGCGCGAACTATGGCTACACCTTC.

The chain combines TRBV27 with TRBJ1-3; no clear D. This CDR3 comprises 14 residues. V was pared by 6 bases and J by 4 bases, with 13 bases between. Germline V gene lookup returns CDR1 MNHEY and CDR2 SMNVEV (reference sequence). The CDR3 bases are TGTGCCAGCAGGCCGGAGACCCGAGGAAACACCATATATTTT. Amino acid sequence: CASRPETRGNTIYF.

Remarks on this clone: Other DNA sequences in the sample encode the same CDR3. The J gene is TRBJ1-1, the V gene TRBV6-4, with D maybe TRBD1 (6 bases). The CDR3 sequence is 15 residues long. V shed 3 bases and J shed 1 base, with 12 bases lying between them. Per the germline V gene, CDR1 is MRHNA and CDR2 is SNTAGT. In DNA, the CDR3 is TGTGCCAGCAGTGATTCGGGGGCCGCGAACACTGAAGCTTTCTTT. Translating gives CASSDSGAANTEAFF.

The rearrangement links TRBV7-9 to TRBJ1-2; no reliable D call. This CDR3 contains 13 residues. Trimming shortened V by 5 bases and J by 12 bases, and 19 bases separated the two germline ends. From germline, CDR1 is SEHNR and CDR2 FQNEAQ (reference sequence). The CDR3 is CASSPLTHPLNTF. The DNA of the CDR3 is TGTGCCAGCAGCCCCCTGACTCACCCGTTAAACACCTTC.

This chain joins TRBV30 and TRBJ1-3; D call uncertain. V was pared by 0 bases and J by 4 bases, with 4 bases between. This CDR3 region has 12 residues. Germline V CDR1 and CDR2: GTSNPN, SVGIG (reference sequence). The CDR3 here is CAWSVRGNTIYF. CDR3 in DNA: TGTGCCTGGAGTGTACGCGGAAACACCATATATTTT.

This clone has more than one count but fewer than ten. The chain is built from TRBV6-5 and TRBJ1-3; D call uncertain. Germline values: CDR1 MNHEY, CDR2 SVGAGI. The CDR3 extends over 15 amino acids. V shed 0 bases and J shed 2 bases, with 8 bases lying between them. The CDR3 loop reads CASSYSFGPGNTIYF. The CDR3, as DNA: TGTGCCAGCAGTTACTCGTTTGGTCCTGGAAACACCATATATTTT.

The CDR3 is CASREDSRGELFF. The CDR3 DNA is TGCGCCAGCCGAGAGGATTCCCGAGGGGAGCTGTTTTTT. V is TRBV5-1 and J is TRBJ2-2; D not certain. There are 13 residues in the CDR3. Germline assignment: CDR1 SGHRS and CDR2 YFSETQ. Trimming left V 7 bases short and J 8 bases short, with 15 bases between.

The chain has TRBV20-1 and TRBJ2-1; D possibly matches TRBD1 or TRBD2 (5 bases each). Germline CDR1 and CDR2: DFQATT and SNEGSKA (reference sequence). The length of the CDR3 is 13 residues. Trimming removed 3 bases from V and 7 bases from J, with 13 bases in between. Written as DNA, the CDR3 is TGCAGTGCTAGTATGGGGCCGGGGAATGAGCAGTTCTTC. Amino acid sequence: CSASMGPGNEQFF.

The chain employs TRBV28 and TRBJ2-7; D gene uncertain. The CDR3 loop spans 10 amino acids. Germline lookup yields CDR1 MDHEN and CDR2 SYDVKM. The ends were cut back, 5 bases at V and 4 bases at J, with 3 bases in the middle. The CDR3: CASSLYEQYF. The CDR3 DNA sequence: TGTGCCAGCAGTCTATACGAGCAGTACTTC. The whole variable domain, filled in from reference TRBV28 and TRBJ2-7, reads DVKVTQSSRYLVKRTGEKVFLECVQDMDHENMFWYRQDPGLGLRLIYFSYDVKMKEKGDIPEGYSVSREKKERFSLILESASTNQTSMYLCASSLYEQYFGPGTRLTVT.

This chain joins TRBV5-1 and TRBJ2-7; TRBD2 agrees at 8 bases. After removal of 5 bases from V and 3 bases from J, the junction contained 4 bases not matched to a gene. Germline CDR1 SGHRS, CDR2 YFSETQ. The CDR3 runs to 13 residues. This CDR3 is CASSRGGRYEQYF. The CDR3 nucleotides read TGCGCCAGCAGTCGGGGGGGCCGCTACGAGCAGTACTTC. The full variable domain, completed using reference TRBV5-1 and TRBJ2-7, is KAGVTQTPRYLIKTRGQQVTLSCSPISGHRSVSWYQQTPGQGLQFLFEYFSETQRNKGNFPGRFSGRQFSNSRSEMNVSTLELGDSALYLCASSRGGRYEQYFGPGTRLTVT.

The rearrangement uses TRBV3-1 (or the pseudogene TRBV3-2) and TRBJ2-7; D perhaps matches TRBD1 (6 bases). V was shortened by 1 base and J by 3 bases, with 10 bases between the two germline ends. Germline V gives CDR1 LGHDT, CDR2 YNNKEL (reference sequence). This CDR3 is 14 amino acids long. The CDR3 region is CASSQGDIHYEQYF. DNA of the CDR3: TGTGCCAGCAGCCAAGGGGACATCCACTACGAGCAGTACTTC.

The chain combines TRBV12-3 or TRBV12-4 with TRBJ1-5, with a weak D call TRBD1 (5 bases). With 7 bases removed from V and 4 bases from J, the gap between germline ends came to 11 bases. The CDR3 contains 13 residues. The CDR3 is CASTVTVNQPQHF. The CDR3 coding sequence is TGTGCCAGCACCGTGACAGTTAATCAGCCCCAGCATTTT.

The V and J genes are TRBV4-1 and TRBJ1-5; D call uncertain. The ends were cut back, 0 bases at V and 7 bases at J, with 13 bases in the middle. Germline loops: CDR1 MGHRA, CDR2 YSYEKL. The length of the CDR3 is 15 residues. CDR3: CASSQDEGWAQPQHF. Here the CDR3 DNA reads TGCGCCAGCAGCCAAGATGAGGGTTGGGCACAGCCCCAGCATTTT.

The chain has TRBV23-1 and TRBJ1-2, with D possibly matching TRBD1 (5 bases). TRBV23-1 is sorted into the ORF group, with uncertain function. This CDR3 has 13 residues. Deletions cut 7 bases from V and 0 bases from J, with 9 bases between. The chain's CDR3 is CASKTDTNYGYTF. CDR3 nucleotide sequence: TGCGCCAGCAAGACAGATACTAACTATGGCTACACCTTC.

The chain uses TRBV3-1 (or the pseudogene TRBV3-2) and TRBJ1-6; D gene unclear. Germline-derived CDR1 and CDR2 are LGHDT and YNNKEL (reference sequence). V was clipped by 3 bases and J by 5 bases, with 11 bases between them. This CDR3 spans 15 amino acids. CDR3 loop: CASSHSPGNNSPLHF. The CDR3 nucleotides are TGTGCCAGCAGCCACTCACCTGGAAATAATTCACCCCTCCACTTT.

This rearrangement joins TRBV15 to TRBJ2-7, with 7 positions matching TRBD1. CDR1 is LNHNV and CDR2 is YYDKDF in the germline V gene (reference sequence). The CDR3 consists of 15 residues. J was trimmed by 4 bases and V by 1 base; bases with no gene match: 7. This CDR3 is CATSRGGQGEYEQYF. In DNA form, the CDR3 reads TGTGCCACCAGCAGAGGGGGGCAGGGGGAATACGAGCAGTACTTC.

This chain uses TRBV14 with TRBJ2-3; the D gene is possibly TRBD2 (5 bases). The CDR3 consists of 13 residues. From germline, CDR1 is SGHDN and CDR2 FVKESK. Trimming removed 1 base from V and 10 bases from J, with 12 bases in between. The CDR3, as DNA: TGTGCCAGCAGCCAAGGCCTCCTCGGGGCGCAGTATTTT. Translating it yields CASSQGLLGAQYF.

This chain links TRBV12-3 or TRBV12-4 with TRBJ1-1; the match to TRBD1 covers 8 bases. V gave up 6 bases and J gave up 6 bases; unmatched junction bases: 6. This CDR3 has 13 amino acids. The chain's CDR3 is CASSGQGIAEAFF. CDR3 coding DNA: TGTGCCAGCAGCGGACAGGGTATCGCTGAAGCTTTCTTT.

In regard to this clone: The sample carries other DNA sequences with the same CDR3. Here the CDR3 reads CASSLPRSPLHF. In nucleotides, the CDR3 is TGTGCCAGCAGCTTACCCCGTTCACCCCTCCACTTT. The J gene is TRBJ1-6, the V gene TRBV13; D remains unclear. The V end was cut by 2 bases, the J end by 9 bases, with 5 bases between. CDR1 is PRHDT and CDR2 is FYEKMQ in the germline V gene (reference sequence). The CDR3 totals 12 residues.

The chain joins TRBV12-3 or TRBV12-4 to TRBJ2-7, with D maybe TRBD1 (5 bases). This CDR3 spans 11 amino acids. The V and J ends lost 6 bases and 8 bases respectively, with 11 bases between them. The DNA of the CDR3 is TGTGCCAGCAGCAACCCAGGGAAGCAGTACTTC. Its protein is CASSNPGKQYF.